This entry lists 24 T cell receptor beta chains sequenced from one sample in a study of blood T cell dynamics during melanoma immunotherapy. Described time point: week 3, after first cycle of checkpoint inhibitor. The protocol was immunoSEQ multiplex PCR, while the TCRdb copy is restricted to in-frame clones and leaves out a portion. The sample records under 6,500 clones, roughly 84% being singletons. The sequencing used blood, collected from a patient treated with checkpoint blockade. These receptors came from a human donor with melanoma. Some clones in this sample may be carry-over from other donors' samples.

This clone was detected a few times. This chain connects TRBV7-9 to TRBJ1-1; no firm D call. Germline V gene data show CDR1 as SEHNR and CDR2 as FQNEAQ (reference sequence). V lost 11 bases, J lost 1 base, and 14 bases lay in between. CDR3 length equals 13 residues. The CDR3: CASAWEANTEAFF. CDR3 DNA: TGTGCCTCGGCGTGGGAAGCGAACACTGAAGCTTTCTTT.

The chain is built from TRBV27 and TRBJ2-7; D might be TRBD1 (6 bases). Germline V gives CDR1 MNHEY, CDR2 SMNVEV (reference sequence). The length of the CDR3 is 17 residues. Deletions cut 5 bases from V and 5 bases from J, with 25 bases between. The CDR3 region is CASSPRAGWGRGDEQYF. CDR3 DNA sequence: TGTGCCAGCAGTCCTAGGGCGGGTTGGGGGCGCGGCGACGAGCAGTACTTC.

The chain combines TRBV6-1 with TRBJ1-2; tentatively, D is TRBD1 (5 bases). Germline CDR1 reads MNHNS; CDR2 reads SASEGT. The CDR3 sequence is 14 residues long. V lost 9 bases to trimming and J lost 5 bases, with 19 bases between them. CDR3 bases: TGTGCCAGTAATCCGGGGGGAGAAGGGTATGGCTACACCTTC. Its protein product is CASNPGGEGYGYTF.

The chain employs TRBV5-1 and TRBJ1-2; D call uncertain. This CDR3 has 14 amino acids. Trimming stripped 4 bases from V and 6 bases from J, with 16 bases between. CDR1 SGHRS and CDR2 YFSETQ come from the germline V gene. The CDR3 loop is CASSPSRFRHGYTF. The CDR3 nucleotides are TGCGCCAGCAGCCCCTCTCGGTTCAGGCATGGCTACACCTTC.

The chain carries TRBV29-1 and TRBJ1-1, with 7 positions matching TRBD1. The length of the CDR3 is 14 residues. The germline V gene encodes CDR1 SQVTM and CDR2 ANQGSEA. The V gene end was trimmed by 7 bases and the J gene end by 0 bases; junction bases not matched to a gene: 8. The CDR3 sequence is CSALPTGMNTEAFF. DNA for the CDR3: TGCAGCGCTCTCCCGACAGGGATGAACACTGAAGCTTTCTTT.

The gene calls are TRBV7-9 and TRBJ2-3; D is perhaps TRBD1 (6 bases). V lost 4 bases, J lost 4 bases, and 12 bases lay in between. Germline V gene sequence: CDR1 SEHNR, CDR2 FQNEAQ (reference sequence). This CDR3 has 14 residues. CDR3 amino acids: CASSSVRGADTQYF. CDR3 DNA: TGTGCCAGCAGCTCCGTCAGGGGTGCAGATACGCAGTATTTT.

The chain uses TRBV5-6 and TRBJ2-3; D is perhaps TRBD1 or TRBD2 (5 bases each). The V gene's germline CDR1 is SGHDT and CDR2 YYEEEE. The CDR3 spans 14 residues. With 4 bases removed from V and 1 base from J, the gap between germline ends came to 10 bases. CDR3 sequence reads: CASSPRGRTDTQYF. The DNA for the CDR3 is TGTGCCAGCAGCCCCCGGGGCCGCACAGATACGCAGTATTTT.

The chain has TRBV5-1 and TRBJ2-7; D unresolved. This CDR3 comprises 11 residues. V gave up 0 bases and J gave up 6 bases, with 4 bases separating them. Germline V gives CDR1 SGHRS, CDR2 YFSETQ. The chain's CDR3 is CASSLEGEQYF. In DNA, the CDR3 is TGCGCCAGCAGCTTGGAGGGCGAGCAGTACTTC.

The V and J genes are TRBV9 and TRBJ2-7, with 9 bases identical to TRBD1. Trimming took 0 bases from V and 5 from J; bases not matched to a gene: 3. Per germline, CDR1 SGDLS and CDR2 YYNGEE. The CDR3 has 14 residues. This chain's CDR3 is CASSVVGTGHEQYF. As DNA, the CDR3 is TGTGCCAGCAGCGTAGTAGGGACAGGGCACGAGCAGTACTTC.

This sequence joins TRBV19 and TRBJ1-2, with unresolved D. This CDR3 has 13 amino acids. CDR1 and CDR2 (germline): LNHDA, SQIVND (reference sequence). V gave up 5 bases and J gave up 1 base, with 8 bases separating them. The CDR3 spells CASSPTSNYGYTF. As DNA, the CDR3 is TGTGCCAGTAGTCCTACAAGTAACTATGGCTACACCTTC.

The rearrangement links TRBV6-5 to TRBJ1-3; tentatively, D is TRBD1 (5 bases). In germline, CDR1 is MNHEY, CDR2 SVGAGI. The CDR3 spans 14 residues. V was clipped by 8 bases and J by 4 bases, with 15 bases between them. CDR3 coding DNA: TGTGCCAGCTCTAAAGGGGCAACAGGAAACACCATATATTTT. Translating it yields CASSKGATGNTIYF.

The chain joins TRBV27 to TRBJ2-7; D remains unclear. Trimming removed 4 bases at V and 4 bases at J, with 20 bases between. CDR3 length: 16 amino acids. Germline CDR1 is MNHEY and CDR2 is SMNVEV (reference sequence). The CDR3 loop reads CASSSRLGKLPYEQYF. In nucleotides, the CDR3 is TGTGCCAGCAGTTCACGCCTTGGGAAGCTTCCATACGAGCAGTACTTC.

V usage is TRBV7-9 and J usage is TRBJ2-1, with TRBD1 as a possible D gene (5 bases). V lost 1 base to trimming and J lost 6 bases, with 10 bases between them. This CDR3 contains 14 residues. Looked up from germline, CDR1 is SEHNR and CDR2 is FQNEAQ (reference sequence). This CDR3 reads CASSLGQGSNEQFF. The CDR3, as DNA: TGTGCCAGCAGCTTAGGGCAGGGTAGCAATGAGCAGTTCTTC.

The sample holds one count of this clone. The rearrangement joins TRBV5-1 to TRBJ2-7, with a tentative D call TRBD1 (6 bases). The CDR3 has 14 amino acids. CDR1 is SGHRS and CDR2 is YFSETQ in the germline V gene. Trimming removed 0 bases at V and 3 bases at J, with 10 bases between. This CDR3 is CASSLVAGVYEQYF. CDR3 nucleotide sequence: TGCGCCAGCAGCTTGGTTGCAGGGGTCTACGAGCAGTACTTC.

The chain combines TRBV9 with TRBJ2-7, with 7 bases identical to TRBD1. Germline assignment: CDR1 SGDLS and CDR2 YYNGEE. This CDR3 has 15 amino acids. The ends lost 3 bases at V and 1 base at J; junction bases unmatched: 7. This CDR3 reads CASSARDRSSYEQYF. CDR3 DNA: TGTGCCAGCAGCGCCCGGGACAGATCATCCTACGAGCAGTACTTC.

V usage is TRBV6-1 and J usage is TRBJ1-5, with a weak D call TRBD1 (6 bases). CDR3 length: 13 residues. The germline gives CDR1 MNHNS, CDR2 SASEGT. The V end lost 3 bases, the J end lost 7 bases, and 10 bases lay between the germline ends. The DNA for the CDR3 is TGTGCCAGCAGTGACCAGGGGTACCAGCCCCAGCATTTT. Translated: CASSDQGYQPQHF.

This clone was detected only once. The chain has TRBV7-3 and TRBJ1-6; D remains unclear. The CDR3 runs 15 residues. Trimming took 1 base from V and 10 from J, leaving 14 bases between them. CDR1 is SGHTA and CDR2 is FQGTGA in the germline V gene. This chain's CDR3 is CASSLRPDPDSPLHF. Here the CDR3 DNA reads TGTGCCAGCAGCTTAAGACCAGACCCCGACTCACCCCTCCACTTT. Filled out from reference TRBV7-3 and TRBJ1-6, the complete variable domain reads GAGVSQTPSNKVTEKGKYVELRCDPISGHTALYWYRQSLGQGPEFLIYFQGTGAADDSGLPNDRFFAVRPEGSVSTLKIQRTERGDSAVYLCASSLRPDPDSPLHFGNGTRLTVT.

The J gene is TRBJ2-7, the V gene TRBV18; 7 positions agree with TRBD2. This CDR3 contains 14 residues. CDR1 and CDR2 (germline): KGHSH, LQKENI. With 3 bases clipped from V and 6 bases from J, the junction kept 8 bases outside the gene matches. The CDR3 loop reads CASSPLAGEGEQYF. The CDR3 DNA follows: TGTGCCAGCTCACCCCTGGCGGGGGAGGGCGAGCAGTACTTC.

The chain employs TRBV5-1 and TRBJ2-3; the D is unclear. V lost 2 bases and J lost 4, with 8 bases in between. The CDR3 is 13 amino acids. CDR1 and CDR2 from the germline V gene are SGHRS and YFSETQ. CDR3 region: CASSLGSADTQYF. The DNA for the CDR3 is TGCGCCAGCAGCTTAGGATCCGCAGATACGCAGTATTTT.

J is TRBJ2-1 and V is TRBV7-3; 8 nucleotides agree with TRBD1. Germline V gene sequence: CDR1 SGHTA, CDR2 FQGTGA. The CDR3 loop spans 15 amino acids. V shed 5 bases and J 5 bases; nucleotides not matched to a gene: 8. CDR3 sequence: CASSLGQGANNEQFF. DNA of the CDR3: TGTGCCAGCAGCCTGGGGCAGGGGGCGAACAATGAGCAGTTCTTC.

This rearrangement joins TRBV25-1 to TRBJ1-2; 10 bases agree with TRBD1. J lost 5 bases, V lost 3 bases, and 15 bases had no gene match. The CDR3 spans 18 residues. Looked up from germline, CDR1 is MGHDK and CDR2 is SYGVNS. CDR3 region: CASSDGGHGTGDWYGYTF. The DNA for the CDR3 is TGTGCCAGCAGTGATGGGGGCCATGGGACAGGGGACTGGTATGGCTACACCTTC.

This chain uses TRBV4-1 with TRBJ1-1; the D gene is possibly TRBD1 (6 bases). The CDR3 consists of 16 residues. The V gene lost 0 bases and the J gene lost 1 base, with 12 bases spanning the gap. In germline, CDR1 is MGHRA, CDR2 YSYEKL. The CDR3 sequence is CASSQDDRHENTEAFF. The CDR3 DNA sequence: TGCGCCAGCAGCCAAGACGACAGGCATGAGAACACTGAAGCTTTCTTT.

The CDR3 DNA is TGCGCCAGCAGCCTTTCCCCAGGGGCCTACGAGCAGTACTTC. Protein sequence: CASSLSPGAYEQYF. The V call is TRBV5-1, the J call TRBJ2-7, with D possibly being TRBD1 (6 bases). Trimming took 4 bases from V and 2 from J, leaving 13 bases between them. This CDR3 contains 14 residues. CDR1 SGHRS and CDR2 YFSETQ come from the germline V gene.

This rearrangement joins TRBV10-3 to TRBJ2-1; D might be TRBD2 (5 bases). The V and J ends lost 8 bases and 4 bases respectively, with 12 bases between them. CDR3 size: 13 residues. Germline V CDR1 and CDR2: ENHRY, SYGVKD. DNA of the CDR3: TGTGCCATCGAATCCCGGGATTACAATGAGCAGTTCTTC. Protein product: CAIESRDYNEQFF.